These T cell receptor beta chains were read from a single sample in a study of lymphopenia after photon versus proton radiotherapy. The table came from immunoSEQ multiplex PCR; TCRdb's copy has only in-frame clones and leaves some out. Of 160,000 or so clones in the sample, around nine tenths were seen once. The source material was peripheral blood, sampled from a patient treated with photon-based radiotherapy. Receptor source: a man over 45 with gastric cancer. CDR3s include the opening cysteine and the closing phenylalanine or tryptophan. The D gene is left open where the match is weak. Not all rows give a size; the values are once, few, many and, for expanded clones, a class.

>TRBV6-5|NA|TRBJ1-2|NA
TGTGCCAGCAGTTACCGGCCGGCCTATGGCTACACCTTC
CASSYRPAYGYTF
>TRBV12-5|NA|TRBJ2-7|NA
TGTGCTAGTGGTTTGGTAAGATGGTCCTATGGCCCTCGGTCCTACGAGCAGTACTTC
CASGLVRWSYGPRSYEQYF
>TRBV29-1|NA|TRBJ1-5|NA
TGCAGCGTTGATAGCGGGGGGGTCGATCAGCCCCAGCATTTT
CSVDSGGVDQPQHF
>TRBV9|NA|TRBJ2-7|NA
TGTGCCAGCAGCCCCTTGGGGCAGGGGACCTACGAGCAGTACTTC
CASSPLGQGTYEQYF
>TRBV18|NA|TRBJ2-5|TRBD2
TGTGCCAGCTCACCACCGGCGGGAGCTACGGCAGAGACCCAGTACTTC
CASSPPAGATAETQYF
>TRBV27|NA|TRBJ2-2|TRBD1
TGTGCCAGCAGTCCCCGGGACAGGGGGTTCACCGGGGAGCTGTTTTTT
CASSPRDRGFTGELFF
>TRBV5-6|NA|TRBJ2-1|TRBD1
TGTGCCAGCAGCCTCGGACAGGGGGCCTACAATGAGCAGTTCTTC
CASSLGQGAYNEQFF
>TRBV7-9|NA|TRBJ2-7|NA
TGTGCCAGCAGCCTGACAGCCTACTACGAGCAGTACTTC
CASSLTAYYEQYF
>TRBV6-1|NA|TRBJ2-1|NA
TGTGCCAGCTCTTCCTCAGGGTACAATGAGCAGTTCTTC
CASSSSGYNEQFF
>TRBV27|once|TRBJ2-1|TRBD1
TGTGCCAGCAGTTCGACAGGGGTCTCCTACAATGAGCAGTTCTTC
CASSSTGVSYNEQFF
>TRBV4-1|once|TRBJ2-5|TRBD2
TGCGCCAGCAGCCAAGAGGGGGGGGAGACCCAGTACTTC
CASSQEGGETQYF
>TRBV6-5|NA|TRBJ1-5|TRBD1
TGTGCCAGCAGTTTAGGACAGGGAATCAATCAGCCCCAGCATTTT
CASSLGQGINQPQHF
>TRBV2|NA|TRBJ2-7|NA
TGTGCCAGCAGTGAAATTACCCCCTACGAGCAGTACTTC
CASSEITPYEQYF
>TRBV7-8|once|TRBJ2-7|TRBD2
TGTGCCAGCAGCTTACCTAGCGGTGCCTACGAGCAGTACTTC
CASSLPSGAYEQYF
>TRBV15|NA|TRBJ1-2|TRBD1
TGTGCCACCAGCAGAGACGCCACGGGACAGGGAACTGGCTACACCTTC
CATSRDATGQGTGYTF
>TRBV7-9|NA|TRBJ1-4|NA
TGTGCCAGCAGCGTCCCAGGGAGTGGGGAAAAACTGTTTTTT
CASSVPGSGEKLFF
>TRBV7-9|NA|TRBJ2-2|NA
TGTGCCAGCAGCTCCTCTGGGTTCACCGGGGAGCTGTTTTTT
CASSSSGFTGELFF
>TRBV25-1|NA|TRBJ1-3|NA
TGTGCCAGCAGTGAATATGGAAACACCATATATTTT
CASSEYGNTIYF
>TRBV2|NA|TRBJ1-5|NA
TGTGCCAGCAAGTCCCAGGGAGGGGGCAATCAGCCCCAGCATTTT
CASKSQGGGNQPQHF
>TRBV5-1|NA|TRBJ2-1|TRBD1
TGCGCCAGCAGCCTCCGGACAGGGATCCGTGAGCAGTTCTTC
CASSLRTGIREQFF
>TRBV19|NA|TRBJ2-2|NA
TGTGCCTCCACGTTGCTAGCCGGAACCGGGGAGCTGTTTTTT
CASTLLAGTGELFF
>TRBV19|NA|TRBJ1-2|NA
TGTGCCAGTAAGGTCCAGGGAGGGAACTATGGCTACACCTTC
CASKVQGGNYGYTF
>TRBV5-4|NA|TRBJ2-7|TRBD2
TGTGCCAGCAGCTTGGTTAGCGGGAACTCCTACGAGCAGTACTTC
CASSLVSGNSYEQYF
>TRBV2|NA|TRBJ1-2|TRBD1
TGTGCCAGCAGTGAAGGGACAGGAAACTATGGCTACACCTTC
CASSEGTGNYGYTF
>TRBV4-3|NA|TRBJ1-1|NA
TGCGCCAGCAGCCAAGGTGACAGGAACACTGAAGCTTTCTTT
CASSQGDRNTEAFF
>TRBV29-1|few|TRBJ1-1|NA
TGCAGCGTTGACGCTGGCACTGAAGCTTTCTTT
CSVDAGTEAFF